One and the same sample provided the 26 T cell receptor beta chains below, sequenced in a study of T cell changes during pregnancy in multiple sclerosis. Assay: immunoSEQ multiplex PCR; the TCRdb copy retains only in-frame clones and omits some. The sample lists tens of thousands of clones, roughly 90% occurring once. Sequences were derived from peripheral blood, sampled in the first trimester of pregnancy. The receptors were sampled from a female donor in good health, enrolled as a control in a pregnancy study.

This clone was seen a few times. DNA of the CDR3: TGCGCCAGCAGCCATGGAGACAGGGTCGCTGAAGCTTTCTTT. Translation: CASSHGDRVAEAFF. The chain recombines TRBV4-3 with TRBJ1-1; 7 nucleotides agree with TRBD1. The ends lost 3 bases at V and 6 bases at J; junction bases unmatched: 7. The CDR3 runs 14 residues. CDR1 and CDR2 (germline): LGHNA, YSLEER.

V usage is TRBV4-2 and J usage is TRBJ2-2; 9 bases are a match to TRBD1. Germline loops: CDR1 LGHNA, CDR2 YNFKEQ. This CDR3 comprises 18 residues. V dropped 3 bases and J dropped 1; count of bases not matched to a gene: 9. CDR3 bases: TGTGCCAGCAGCCATTTCGCACAGGGGGCCGAGAACACCGGGGAGCTGTTTTTT. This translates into CASSHFAQGAENTGELFF.

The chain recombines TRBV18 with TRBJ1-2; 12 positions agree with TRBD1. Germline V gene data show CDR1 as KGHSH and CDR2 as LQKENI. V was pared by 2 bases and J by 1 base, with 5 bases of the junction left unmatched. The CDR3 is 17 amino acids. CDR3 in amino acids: CASSPTGTGGFNYGYTF. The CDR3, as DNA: TGTGCCAGCTCACCAACCGGGACAGGGGGCTTTAACTATGGCTACACCTTC.

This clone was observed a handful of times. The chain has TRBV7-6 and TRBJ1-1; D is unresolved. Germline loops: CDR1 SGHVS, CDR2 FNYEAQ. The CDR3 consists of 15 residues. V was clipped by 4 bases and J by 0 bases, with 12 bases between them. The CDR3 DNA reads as TGTGCCAGCAGCTCATCGCCAGGCATGAACACTGAAGCTTTCTTT. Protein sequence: CASSSSPGMNTEAFF.

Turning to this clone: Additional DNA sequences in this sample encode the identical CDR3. CDR3 amino acids: CASSPGTSGGYEQYF. The CDR3 DNA follows: TGTGCCAGCTCACCAGGGACTAGCGGGGGTTACGAGCAGTACTTC. This chain links TRBV18 with TRBJ2-7, with 14 bases aligning to TRBD2. This CDR3 comprises 15 residues. V was pared by 2 bases and J by 4 bases, with 1 base of the junction left unmatched. The germline CDR1 and CDR2 sequences are KGHSH and LQKENI.

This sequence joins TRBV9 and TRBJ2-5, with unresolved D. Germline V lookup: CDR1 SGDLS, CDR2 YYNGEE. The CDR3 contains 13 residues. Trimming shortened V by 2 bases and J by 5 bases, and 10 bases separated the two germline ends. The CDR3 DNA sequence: TGTGCCAGCAGCGTTTCCTCGGGTGAGACCCAGTACTTC. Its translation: CASSVSSGETQYF.

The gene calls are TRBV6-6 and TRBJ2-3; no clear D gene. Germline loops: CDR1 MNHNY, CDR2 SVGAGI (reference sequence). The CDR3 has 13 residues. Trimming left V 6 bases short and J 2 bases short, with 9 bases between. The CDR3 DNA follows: TGTGCCAGCAGGTTCCCCTTCACAGATACGCAGTATTTT. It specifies CASRFPFTDTQYF.

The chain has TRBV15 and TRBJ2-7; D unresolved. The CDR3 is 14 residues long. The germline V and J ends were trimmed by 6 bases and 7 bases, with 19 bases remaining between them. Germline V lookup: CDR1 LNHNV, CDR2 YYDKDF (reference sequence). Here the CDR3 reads CATRADLGAGEQYF. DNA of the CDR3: TGTGCCACCAGAGCCGACCTGGGCGCTGGGGAGCAGTACTTC.

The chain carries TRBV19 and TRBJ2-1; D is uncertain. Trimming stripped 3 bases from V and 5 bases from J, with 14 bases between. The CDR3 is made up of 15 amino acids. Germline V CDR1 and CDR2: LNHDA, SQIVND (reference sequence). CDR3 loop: CASSMSAVVDNEQFF. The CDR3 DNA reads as TGTGCCAGTAGTATGAGCGCAGTCGTAGACAATGAGCAGTTCTTC.

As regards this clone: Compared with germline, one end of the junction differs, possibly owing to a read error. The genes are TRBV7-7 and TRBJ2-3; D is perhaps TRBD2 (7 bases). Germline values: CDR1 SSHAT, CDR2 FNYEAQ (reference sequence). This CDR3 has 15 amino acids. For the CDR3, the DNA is TGTGCTAGCAGCTTAGGTGTCGGGGGGCCAGATACGCAGTATTTT. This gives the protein CASSLGVGGPDTQYF.

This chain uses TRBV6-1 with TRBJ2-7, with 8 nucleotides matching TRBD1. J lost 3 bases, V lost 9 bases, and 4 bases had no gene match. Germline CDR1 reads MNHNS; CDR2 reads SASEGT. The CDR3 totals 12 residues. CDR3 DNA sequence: TGTGCCAGTGAGGACAGGGTCTACGAGCAGTACTTC. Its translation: CASEDRVYEQYF.

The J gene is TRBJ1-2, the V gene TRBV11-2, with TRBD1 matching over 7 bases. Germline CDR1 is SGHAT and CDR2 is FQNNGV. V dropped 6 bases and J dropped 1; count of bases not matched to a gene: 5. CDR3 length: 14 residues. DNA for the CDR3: TGTGCCAGCAGGGAAGGGGGCCGTAACTATGGCTACACCTTC. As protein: CASREGGRNYGYTF.

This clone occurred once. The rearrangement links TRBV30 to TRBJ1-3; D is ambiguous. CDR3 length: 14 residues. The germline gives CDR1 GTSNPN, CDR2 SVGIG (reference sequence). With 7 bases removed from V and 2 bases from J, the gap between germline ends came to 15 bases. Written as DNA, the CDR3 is TGTGCCTCCCGATTCGGGTTACCTGGAAACACCATATATTTT. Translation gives CASRFGLPGNTIYF.

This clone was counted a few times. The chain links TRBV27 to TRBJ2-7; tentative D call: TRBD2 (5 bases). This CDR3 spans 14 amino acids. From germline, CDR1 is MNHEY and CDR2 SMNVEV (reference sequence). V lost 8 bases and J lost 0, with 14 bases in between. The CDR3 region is CASGRHAGSYEQYF. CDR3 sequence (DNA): TGTGCCAGCGGCCGTCACGCGGGCTCCTACGAGCAGTACTTC.

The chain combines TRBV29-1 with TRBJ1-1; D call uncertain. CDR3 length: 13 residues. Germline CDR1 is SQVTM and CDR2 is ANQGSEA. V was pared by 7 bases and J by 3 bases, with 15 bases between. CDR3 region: CSAGVGIHTEAFF. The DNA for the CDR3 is TGCAGCGCCGGGGTTGGGATCCACACTGAAGCTTTCTTT.

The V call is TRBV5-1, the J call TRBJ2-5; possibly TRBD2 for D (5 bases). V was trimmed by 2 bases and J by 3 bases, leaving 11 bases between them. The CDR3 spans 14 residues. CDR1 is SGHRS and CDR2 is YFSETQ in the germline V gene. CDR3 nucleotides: TGCGCCAGCAGCTTCGCTGCGGGTGAAGAGACCCAGTACTTC. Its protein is CASSFAAGEETQYF. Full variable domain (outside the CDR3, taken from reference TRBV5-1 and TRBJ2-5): KAGVTQTPRYLIKTRGQQVTLSCSPISGHRSVSWYQQTPGQGLQFLFEYFSETQRNKGNFPGRFSGRQFSNSRSEMNVSTLELGDSALYLCASSFAAGEETQYFGPGTRLLVL.

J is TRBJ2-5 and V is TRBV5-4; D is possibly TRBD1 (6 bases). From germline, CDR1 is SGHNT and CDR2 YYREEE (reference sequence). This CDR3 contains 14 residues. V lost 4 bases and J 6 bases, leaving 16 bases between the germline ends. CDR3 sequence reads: CASSPTGLGKTQYF. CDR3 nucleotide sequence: TGTGCCAGCAGCCCAACAGGGTTGGGAAAGACCCAGTACTTC.

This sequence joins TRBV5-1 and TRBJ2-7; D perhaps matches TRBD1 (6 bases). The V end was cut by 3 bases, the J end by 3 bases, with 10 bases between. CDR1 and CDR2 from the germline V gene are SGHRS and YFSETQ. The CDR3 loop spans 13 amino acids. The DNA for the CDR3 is TGCGCCAGCAGCTCGACAGGCTACTACGAGCAGTACTTC. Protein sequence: CASSSTGYYEQYF.

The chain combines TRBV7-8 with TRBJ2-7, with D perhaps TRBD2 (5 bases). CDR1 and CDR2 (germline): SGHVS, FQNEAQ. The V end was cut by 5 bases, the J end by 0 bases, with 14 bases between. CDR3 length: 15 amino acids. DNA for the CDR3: TGTGCCAGCAGCGTCTTCGGGGTCCTCTCCTACGAGCAGTACTTC. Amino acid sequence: CASSVFGVLSYEQYF.

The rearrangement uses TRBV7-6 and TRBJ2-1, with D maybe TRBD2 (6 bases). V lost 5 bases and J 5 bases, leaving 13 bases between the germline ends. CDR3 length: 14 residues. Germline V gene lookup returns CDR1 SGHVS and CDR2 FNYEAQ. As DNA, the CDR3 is TGTGCCAGCAGCGAAGGCCCGGGGGACAATGAGCAGTTCTTC. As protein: CASSEGPGDNEQFF.

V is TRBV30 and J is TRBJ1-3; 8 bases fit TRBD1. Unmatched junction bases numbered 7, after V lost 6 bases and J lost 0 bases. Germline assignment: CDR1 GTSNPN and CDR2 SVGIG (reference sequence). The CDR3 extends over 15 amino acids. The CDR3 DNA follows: TGTGCCTGCCCTAGACAGGGGAACTCTGGAAACACCATATATTTT. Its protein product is CACPRQGNSGNTIYF.

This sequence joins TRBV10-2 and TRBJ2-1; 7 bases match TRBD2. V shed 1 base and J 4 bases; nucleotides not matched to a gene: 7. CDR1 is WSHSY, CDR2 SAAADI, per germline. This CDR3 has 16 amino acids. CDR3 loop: CASSELAGVHYNEQFF. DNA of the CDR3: TGCGCCAGCAGTGAGTTGGCGGGAGTACATTACAATGAGCAGTTCTTC.

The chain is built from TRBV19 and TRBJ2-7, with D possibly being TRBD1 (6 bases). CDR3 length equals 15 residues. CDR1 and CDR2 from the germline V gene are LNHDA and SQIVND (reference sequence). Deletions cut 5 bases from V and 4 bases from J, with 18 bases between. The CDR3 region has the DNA TGTGCCAGTAGTTCCCCGGGCAGGGGCCAATACGAGCAGTACTTC. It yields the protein CASSSPGRGQYEQYF.

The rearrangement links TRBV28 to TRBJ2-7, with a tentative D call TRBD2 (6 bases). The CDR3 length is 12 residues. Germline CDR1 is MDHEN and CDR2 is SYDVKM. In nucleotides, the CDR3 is TGTGCGGCTGGCGGGGACGGGTACGAGCAGTACTTC. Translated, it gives CAAGGDGYEQYF. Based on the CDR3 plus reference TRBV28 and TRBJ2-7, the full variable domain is DVKVTQSSRYLVKRTGEKVFLECVQDMDHENMFWYRQDPGLGLRLIYFSYDVKMKEKGDIPEGYSVSREKKERFSLILESASTNQTSMYLCAAGGDGYEQYFGPGTRLTVT.

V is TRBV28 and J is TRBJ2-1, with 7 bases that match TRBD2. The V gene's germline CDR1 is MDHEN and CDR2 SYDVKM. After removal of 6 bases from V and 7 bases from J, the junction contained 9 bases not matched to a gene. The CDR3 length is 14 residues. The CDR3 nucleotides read TGTGCCAGCAGCTTTACCCAAGCGGGGAATGAGCAGTTCTTC. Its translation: CASSFTQAGNEQFF.

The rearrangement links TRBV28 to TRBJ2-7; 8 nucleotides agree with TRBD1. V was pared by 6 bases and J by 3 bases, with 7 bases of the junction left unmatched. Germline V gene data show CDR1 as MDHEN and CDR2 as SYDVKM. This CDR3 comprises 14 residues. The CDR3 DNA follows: TGTGCCAGCAGGGGGGGACAGGTGGTCTACGAGCAGTACTTC. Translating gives CASRGGQVVYEQYF.